The 25 T cell receptor beta chains reported below all come from one sample, sequenced in a study of T cells after yellow fever vaccination. One entry per CDR3 protein, called by TCRdb with MiXCR from the 5' RACE reads. Counted here are roughly 500,000 distinct CDR3 sequences, less than 20% occurring once; the ten biggest clones make up roughly an eighth. The sample consisted of PBMCs, taken 15 days after the yellow fever booster vaccination. These receptors were obtained from a young man who received the YFV17D yellow fever vaccine.

The chain is built from TRBV6-1 and TRBJ2-2; 13 bases line up with TRBD2. Germline lookup yields CDR1 MNHNS and CDR2 SASEGT. Trimming at V came to 6 bases and at J to 1 base, leaving 8 bases not matched to a gene. The length of the CDR3 is 18 residues. The DNA of the CDR3 is TGTGCCAGCAGCCACGGGACTAGCGGGACTCTGAACACCGGGGAGCTGTTTTTT. It translates to CASSHGTSGTLNTGELFF.

This clonotype was counted between two and nine times. J is TRBJ2-2 and V is TRBV12-3 or TRBV12-4; 8 bases agree with TRBD2. The CDR3 contains 13 residues. V lost 5 bases and J lost 9; bases outside the gene matches: 5. Written as DNA, the CDR3 is TGTGCCAGCAGTACTAGCGGATTCTGGGAGCTGTTTTTT. Encoded protein: CASSTSGFWELFF.

The rearrangement links TRBV4-2 to TRBJ2-7; 8 bases are shared with TRBD2. The germline V gene has CDR1 LGHNA and CDR2 YNFKEQ. J gave up 1 base and V 2 bases, and 13 bases lay outside the gene matches. CDR3 size: 18 residues. CDR3 bases: TGTGCCAGCAGCCAACCTGTACCGCTAGCGGGCCCTTCCTACGAGCAGTACTTC. It yields the protein CASSQPVPLAGPSYEQYF.

V gene TRBV20-1 combines with J gene TRBJ2-2; 8 bases fit TRBD1. CDR3 length: 14 amino acids. After removal of 1 base from V and 9 bases from J, the junction contained 7 bases not matched to a gene. Germline CDR1 reads DFQATT; CDR2 reads SNEGSKA (reference sequence). The CDR3 nucleotides are TGCAGTGCTAGAGGGGCAGGGGGCTTGTGGGAGCTGTTTTTT. This translates into CSARGAGGLWELFF.

The chain links TRBV6-5 to TRBJ2-5; maybe TRBD2 (6 bases). The germline V and J ends were trimmed by 2 bases and 5 bases, with 12 bases remaining between them. The CDR3 length is 14 residues. Germline lookup yields CDR1 MNHEY and CDR2 SVGAGI. The CDR3 sequence: CASSYGTGSETQYF. The CDR3 DNA reads TGTGCCAGCAGTTACGGGACCGGGAGCGAGACCCAGTACTTC.

This chain uses TRBV20-1 with TRBJ1-5; 9 bases line up with TRBD1. CDR1 is DFQATT and CDR2 is SNEGSKA in the germline V gene (reference sequence). CDR3 length: 16 amino acids. The V and J ends lost 5 bases and 9 bases, in that order; junction bases with no gene match: 17. CDR3 coding DNA: TGCAGTGCTTGGGGACAGGGTCCGTATTGGGGTTGGCCCCAGCATTTT. Protein product: CSAWGQGPYWGWPQHF.

This sequence joins TRBV11-2 and TRBJ2-2; no clear D. The CDR3 runs to 14 residues. Trimming stripped 1 base from V and 6 bases from J, with 9 bases between. CDR1 is SGHAT and CDR2 is FQNNGV in the germline V gene. The CDR3 DNA reads TGTGCCAGCAGCTTAGTAAAGTCCCCCGGGGAGCTGTTTTTT. Protein product: CASSLVKSPGELFF.

This clonotype was observed a handful of times. This rearrangement joins TRBV29-1 to TRBJ2-6; D possibly uses TRBD1 or TRBD2 (5 bases each). V dropped 6 bases and J dropped 9 bases, with 15 bases sitting between them. The CDR3 runs to 13 residues. Germline V lookup: CDR1 SQVTM, CDR2 ANQGSEA. The CDR3 nucleotides are TGCAGCGTGGACCGGGACGGCGGCAACGTCCTGACTTTC. Encoded protein: CSVDRDGGNVLTF.

This clonotype came up a few times. The rearrangement links TRBV7-2 to TRBJ2-2; perhaps TRBD2 as D (6 bases). The V gene's germline CDR1 is SGHTA and CDR2 FQGNSA. The CDR3 has 14 amino acids. Trimming pared 1 base from V and 7 bases from J, leaving 10 bases between. Written as DNA, the CDR3 is TGTGCCAGCAGCTTAGTAGCGGCCCTCGGGGAGCTGTTTTTT. Translated: CASSLVAALGELFF.

This clonotype was found a few times. The rearrangement links TRBV29-1 to TRBJ2-1, with 10 positions matching TRBD1. Germline assignment: CDR1 SQVTM and CDR2 ANQGSEA. V lost 3 bases and J lost 5; bases outside the gene matches: 4. The CDR3 is 14 amino acids. The CDR3, as DNA: TGCAGCGTTGACTCCGGGACAGGGGACAATGAGCAGTTCTTC. This encodes CSVDSGTGDNEQFF.

The chain recombines TRBV19 with TRBJ2-3, with D uncertain. V lost 2 bases and J 0 bases, leaving 9 bases between the germline ends. The CDR3 totals 15 residues. Germline V CDR1 and CDR2: LNHDA, SQIVND (reference sequence). Here the CDR3 DNA reads TGTGCCAGTAGTATAATGGATACTAGCACAGATACGCAGTATTTT. This gives the protein CASSIMDTSTDTQYF.

V gene TRBV20-1 combines with J gene TRBJ2-5, with D possibly called TRBD1 or TRBD2 (5 bases each). V gave up 1 base and J gave up 0 bases, with 9 bases separating them. This CDR3 contains 14 residues. Germline V gene lookup returns CDR1 DFQATT and CDR2 SNEGSKA (reference sequence). The CDR3 DNA follows: TGCAGTGCTAGAGGGGACGCCAACCAAGAGACCCAGTACTTC. Translated, it gives CSARGDANQETQYF.

There are a few counts of this clonotype. The chain links TRBV5-1 to TRBJ2-1; D call uncertain. The germline gives CDR1 SGHRS, CDR2 YFSETQ. V lost 4 bases and J lost 0, with 14 bases in between. The CDR3 totals 16 residues. CDR3 in amino acids: CASSPQQISSYNEQFF. The CDR3 DNA reads TGCGCCAGCAGCCCCCAGCAGATTAGCTCCTACAATGAGCAGTTCTTC. Full variable domain (missing parts from reference TRBV5-1 and TRBJ2-1): KAGVTQTPRYLIKTRGQQVTLSCSPISGHRSVSWYQQTPGQGLQFLFEYFSETQRNKGNFPGRFSGRQFSNSRSEMNVSTLELGDSALYLCASSPQQISSYNEQFFGPGTRLTVL.

This chain connects TRBV10-2 to TRBJ1-4; tentative D call: TRBD1 (5 bases). The germline CDR1 and CDR2 sequences are WSHSY and SAAADI. Trimming stripped 6 bases from V and 1 base from J, with 12 bases between. The CDR3 totals 15 residues. CDR3 amino acids: CASRPRDGTNEKLFF. The DNA for the CDR3 is TGCGCCAGCAGGCCCCGGGACGGAACTAATGAAAAACTGTTTTTT.

The table lists this clonotype with a few counts. The chain uses TRBV5-1 and TRBJ2-4; D uncertain. The CDR3 covers 14 residues. V gave up 4 bases and J gave up 0 bases, with 8 bases separating them. Germline V CDR1 and CDR2: SGHRS, YFSETQ. The CDR3 spells CASSDLLAKNIQYF. Written as DNA, the CDR3 is TGCGCCAGCAGCGATCTGCTAGCCAAAAACATTCAGTACTTC.

This chain joins TRBV29-1 and TRBJ1-1; 8 positions match TRBD1. The CDR3 length is 13 residues. Germline lookup yields CDR1 SQVTM and CDR2 ANQGSEA. Trimming at V came to 6 bases and at J to 1 base, leaving 4 bases not matched to a gene. The CDR3 protein is CSVQGATNTEAFF. Written as DNA, the CDR3 is TGCAGCGTCCAGGGGGCAACGAACACTGAAGCTTTCTTT.

J is TRBJ1-5 and V is TRBV4-3, with D hard to call. Germline CDR1 is LGHNA and CDR2 is YSLEER. V was pared by 1 base and J by 4 bases, with 5 bases between. This CDR3 has 13 residues. Written as DNA, the CDR3 is TGCGCCAGCAGCCAAGCAGAAAATCAGCCCCAGCATTTT. Its protein is CASSQAENQPQHF.

CDR3 DNA sequence: TGCAGTGCGGGACAGGGGGTAACCTACGAGCAGTACTTC. This encodes CSAGQGVTYEQYF. The chain uses TRBV20-1 and TRBJ2-7; 11 nucleotides match TRBD1. The V gene end was trimmed by 6 bases and the J gene end by 2 bases; junction bases not matched to a gene: 3. The CDR3 consists of 13 residues. Germline lookup yields CDR1 DFQATT and CDR2 SNEGSKA (reference sequence).

The rearrangement joins TRBV29-1 to TRBJ2-1; no clear D. CDR1 SQVTM and CDR2 ANQGSEA come from the germline V gene. The CDR3 runs 11 residues. Trimming pared 0 bases from V and 11 bases from J, leaving 8 bases between. This CDR3 is CSVEEVRKQFF. CDR3 DNA: TGCAGCGTTGAAGAAGTACGGAAGCAGTTCTTC.

This clonotype was picked up a small number of times. The chain employs TRBV4-2 and TRBJ2-7, with 9 bases aligning to TRBD1. Germline trimming cut 3 bases from V and 3 bases from J; bases unmatched to any gene: 9. CDR1 and CDR2 from the germline V gene are LGHNA and YNFKEQ. The CDR3 consists of 16 residues. As DNA, the CDR3 is TGTGCCAGCAGCCAGTCCACGGACAGGGGAATCTACGAGCAGTACTTC. Encoded protein: CASSQSTDRGIYEQYF.

CDR3 loop: CASSQPGQDDSPLHF. As DNA, the CDR3 is TGTGCCAGCAGCCAACCGGGACAGGACGACTCACCCCTCCACTTT. The rearrangement joins TRBV16 to TRBJ1-6, with 8 nucleotides matching TRBD1. The CDR3 length is 15 residues. Germline CDR1 and CDR2: KGHSY and FQNENV. Trimming took 2 bases from V and 10 from J; bases not matched to a gene: 7.

V and J are TRBV11-2 and TRBJ2-1, with unresolved D. This CDR3 comprises 14 residues. V was trimmed by 0 bases and J by 4 bases, leaving 7 bases between them. Germline CDR1 is SGHAT and CDR2 is FQNNGV. The CDR3 region is CASSLDRNYNEQFF. The CDR3 DNA reads TGTGCCAGCAGCTTAGATCGAAATTACAATGAGCAGTTCTTC.

The V and J genes are TRBV9 and TRBJ2-6, with D unresolved. Trimming cost V 2 bases and J 0 bases, with 3 bases left between them. Germline V gene sequence: CDR1 SGDLS, CDR2 YYNGEE. The length of the CDR3 is 14 residues. CDR3: CASSVSSGANVLTF. The CDR3 nucleotides read TGTGCCAGCAGCGTGAGCTCTGGGGCCAACGTCCTGACTTTC.

The gene calls are TRBV7-2 and TRBJ2-1; 12 bases fit TRBD2. Trimming cost V 4 bases and J 8 bases; bases outside gene matches: 9. The CDR3 loop spans 16 amino acids. Germline V gene sequence: CDR1 SGHTA, CDR2 FQGNSA. In nucleotides, the CDR3 is TGTGCCAGCAGCTATCTAGCGGGAGGGGGTCGAGATGAGCAGTTCTTC. This gives the protein CASSYLAGGGRDEQFF.

This clonotype was recorded a few times. This rearrangement joins TRBV9 to TRBJ2-1, with 7 positions matching TRBD2. Germline trimming cut 0 bases from V and 4 bases from J; bases unmatched to any gene: 7. Germline CDR1 and CDR2: SGDLS and YYNGEE. The CDR3 consists of 16 residues. CDR3 in amino acids: CASSVEASGVYNEQFF. DNA for the CDR3: TGTGCCAGCAGCGTAGAGGCCAGCGGGGTTTACAATGAGCAGTTCTTC.